The rows below give T cell receptor beta chains drawn from one sample of a study of T cells in Graves' hyperthyroidism and ophthalmopathy. Each CDR3 protein gets one entry after TCRdb re-called the multiplex PCR reads with MiXCR. The table lists about 480,000 distinct CDR3 sequences, around 14% of them singletons. Sequences were obtained from blood. These receptors all stem from a woman aged 18-29 years with Graves' hyperthyroidism. Each CDR3 is given with its conserved first and last residue. The D gene is left open where the match is weak. Rows may omit the clone size; those that give it use once, few, many or a size class.

D,J,size,V,DNA,CDR3
TRBD2,TRBJ2-1,NA,TRBV7-9,TGTGCCAGCAGCTTAGGTCGTCTAGCGGGGCCGACCCCCTACAATGAGCAGTTCTTC,CASSLGRLAGPTPYNEQFF
NA,TRBJ2-1,many,TRBV2,TGTGCCAGCAGTGAGGGGGGTAAGCAGTTCTTC,CASSEGGKQFF
NA,TRBJ2-5,NA,TRBV27,TGTGCCAGCAGTACCCTAGACCAAGAGACCCAGTACTTC,CASSTLDQETQYF
TRBD1,TRBJ2-6,NA,TRBV5-5,TGTGCCAGCTCCCAAGAGGACAGGCCCCTTTCTGGGGCCAACGTCCTGACTTTC,CASSQEDRPLSGANVLTF
TRBD1,TRBJ2-7,NA,TRBV5-1,TGCGCCAGCAGCTTGTTCGGGACAGGCGACTACGAGCAGTACTTC,CASSLFGTGDYEQYF
NA,TRBJ1-2,many,TRBV29-1,TGCAGCGTTTCCCGGACTCTGGGTGGCTACACCTTC,CSVSRTLGGYTF
TRBD2,TRBJ2-1,NA,TRBV9,TGTGCCAGCAGCCCACGGACTAGCGGGAGGTTGGGTAATGAGCAGTCCTTC,CASSPRTSGRLGNEQSF
NA,TRBJ1-4,NA,TRBV27,TGTGCCAGCGCGTCTTCATCGGTAACAAATGAAAAACTGTTTTTT,CASASSSVTNEKLFF
NA,TRBJ1-6,NA,TRBV11-2,TGTGCCAGCAGCTTCTCCTCCAGTACAAGCTCCTATAATTCACCCCTCCACTTT,CASSFSSSTSSYNSPLHF
TRBD2,TRBJ2-1,NA,TRBV27,TGTGCCAGCAGTTTATACGCGGGAGGAATATACAATGAGCAGTTCTTC,CASSLYAGGIYNEQFF
NA,TRBJ1-6,many,TRBV6-5,TGTGCCAGCAGTTACTCGGAAGGGAACAATTCACCCCTCCACTTT,CASSYSEGNNSPLHF
TRBD2,TRBJ2-7,few,TRBV6-6,TGTGCCAGCAGTATCACCGAGGGGAGGGATGAGACTAGCGGGACGCCGTACGAGCAGTACTTC,CASSITEGRDETSGTPYEQYF
NA,TRBJ2-3,many,TRBV7-9,TGTGCCAGCAGCACGGGGTCATCAGATACGCAGTATTTT,CASSTGSSDTQYF
NA,TRBJ2-7,many,TRBV5-1,TGCGCCAGCAGCCTACTCCAGGGCCCATCCTACGAGCAGTACTTC,CASSLLQGPSYEQYF
NA,TRBJ2-3,NA,TRBV28,TGTGCCAGCAGTTTTAAAGGGCCTGGACTGAGAGATACGCAGTATTTT,CASSFKGPGLRDTQYF